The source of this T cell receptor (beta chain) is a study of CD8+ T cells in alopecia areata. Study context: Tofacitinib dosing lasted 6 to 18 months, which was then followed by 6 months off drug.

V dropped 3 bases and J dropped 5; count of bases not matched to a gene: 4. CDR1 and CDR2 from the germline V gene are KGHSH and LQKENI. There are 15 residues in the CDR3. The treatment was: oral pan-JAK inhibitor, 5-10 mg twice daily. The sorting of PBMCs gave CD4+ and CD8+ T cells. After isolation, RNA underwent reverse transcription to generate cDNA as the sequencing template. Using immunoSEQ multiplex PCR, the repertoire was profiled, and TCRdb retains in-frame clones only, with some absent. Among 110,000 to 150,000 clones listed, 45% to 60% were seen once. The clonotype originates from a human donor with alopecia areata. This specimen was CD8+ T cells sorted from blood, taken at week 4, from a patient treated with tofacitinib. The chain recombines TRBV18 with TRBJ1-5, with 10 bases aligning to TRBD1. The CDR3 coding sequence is TGTGCCAGCTCACCGGGGGACAGGGGCGATCAGCCCCAGCATTTT. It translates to CASSPGDRGDQPQHF. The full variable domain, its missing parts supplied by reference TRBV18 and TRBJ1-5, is NAGVMQNPRHLVRRRGQEARLRCSPMKGHSHVYWYRQLPEEGLKFMVYLQKENIIDESGMPKERFSAEFPKEGPSILRIQQVVRGDSAAYFCASSPGDRGDQPQHFGDGTRLSIL.